This T cell receptor beta chain was profiled in a study of blood T cell repertoires in COVID-19 (dated by TCRdb to about 2020). General notes on the study: The collaborator samples originated in the United States, Italy and Spain and spanned the acute and convalescent phases of COVID-19. Where available, HLA class I and class II types were taken from metadata supplied by the sample provider and were not determined by assay-based typing. The material from the prospective study consisted of cDNA or gDNA derived from T cells, B-cell-depleted T cells, or PBMCs. Nearly every sample came with metadata listing a de-identified subject ID, COVID-19 status, age in years and sex. The samples were drawn from the first 160 participants of the ongoing ImmuneRACE study and from over 950 subjects provided by 6 global collaborators. Subjects who had been exposed to COVID-19, were actively infected with it, or had recovered from it provided the deeply sampled blood TCRbeta repertoires that made up the dataset. The repertoires were released in a freely available public database intended as a resource for research on the immune response to SARS-CoV-2. The investigation overall reported the following: Clinical and demographic metadata were provided uncurated, with the amount varying by source and participant.

Points on this clone: Its target antigen remains unknown. Per-base qualities were not stored, and no clone one base away is much larger.

The CDR3 runs 12 amino acids, cysteine and phenylalanine included. Of all the DNA, just the CDR3 is kept, 36 bases in frame from base 1. V loses 8 bases of germline sequence and J loses 2 bases, and the interval between the two ends is 6 bases. The germline V gene sets CDR1 to ENHRY and CDR2 to SYGVKD. The immunoSEQ Assay, a bias-controlled multiplex PCR, was used to amplify TCRbeta CDR3 regions from genomic DNA. The study's processing was this. The number of nucleated cells in each sample was estimated from the amplification of reference gene primers within the assay. To quantify the absolute abundance of each unique TCRbeta CDR3 rearrangement, sequence reads were collapsed and filtered. Productive Simpson clonality was computed per sample as the square root of Simpson's diversity index over productive rearrangements. TCRdb obtained this table from immuneACCESS and retained in-frame rearrangements with V and J assigned. These tables miss some clones; where compared with another copy, unresolved V genes account for less than half of the shortfall, and the remainder is unexplained. The V and J calls and clone size were taken over from that table, and D and trimming were inferred from the DNA. This sample gives 250,000 or so clones in total; around 89% of them show up just once. Approximately 2.5% of the sample rests with the top ten.

In the prospective study, participants were 18 to 89 years old, resided in about two dozen geographic areas of the United States, and were enrolled through a virtual design. To assign participants to cohorts, the prospective study relied on clinical history that participants themselves reported in a screening survey and a study questionnaire. Mobile phlebotomists in the prospective study collected whole blood, serum and a nasopharyngeal or oropharyngeal swab from every participant. Additional blood draws and questionnaires over a roughly two-month period could optionally be provided by prospective study participants. Before DNA extraction, prospective study blood samples were shipped either frozen or at room temperature.

The sequence links TRBV10-3 to TRBJ1-4; a confident D gene designation cannot be given. The sequence was obtained from a woman in her thirties or forties with acute COVID-19. Sequenced input: PBMCs or T cells enriched from blood (not recorded which). The DNA is TGTGCCATCTCGTTGACTAATGAAAAACTGTTTTTT. This encodes CAISLTNEKLFF.